Below, 2 T cell receptor beta chains from the same sample are listed, as sequenced in a study of cytomegalovirus exposure and HLA in healthy donors. The PCR contained 60 Vbeta and 13 Jbeta primers. Produced via immunoSEQ multiplex PCR; TCRdb's table is partial and in-frame only. Of under 200,000 clones listed, roughly 85% are singletons. The specimen sequenced was PBMCs. The origin of the receptors is a man aged 30 to 39 in good health and CMV-seronegative.

The V and J genes are TRBV9 and TRBJ1-4; 8 bases match TRBD1. This CDR3 is 16 amino acids long. Germline V gene sequence: CDR1 SGDLS, CDR2 YYNGEE. With V trimmed by 3 bases and J by 8 bases, 12 bases remained unmatched. CDR3 residues: CASSATKTGVREKLFF. The CDR3 DNA reads TGTGCCAGCAGCGCCACTAAGACAGGGGTAAGAGAAAAACTGTTTTTT.

V is TRBV4-2 and J is TRBJ1-1; no clear D. The CDR3 totals 14 residues. V dropped 7 bases and J dropped 0 bases, with 12 bases sitting between them. Germline V lookup: CDR1 LGHNA, CDR2 YNFKEQ. The CDR3 spells CASTVQALNTEAFF. Written as DNA, the CDR3 is TGTGCCAGCACGGTGCAGGCATTGAACACTGAAGCTTTCTTT.